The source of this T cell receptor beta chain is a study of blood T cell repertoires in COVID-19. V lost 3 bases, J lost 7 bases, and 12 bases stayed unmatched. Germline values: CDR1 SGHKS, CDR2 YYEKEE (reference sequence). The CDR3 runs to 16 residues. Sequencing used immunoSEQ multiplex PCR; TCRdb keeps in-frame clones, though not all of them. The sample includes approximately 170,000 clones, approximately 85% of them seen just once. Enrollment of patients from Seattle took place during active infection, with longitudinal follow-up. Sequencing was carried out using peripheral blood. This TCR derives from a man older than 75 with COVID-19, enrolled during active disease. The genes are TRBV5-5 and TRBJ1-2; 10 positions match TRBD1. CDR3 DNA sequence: TGTGCCAGCAGCTCGACCACGACAGGGGGCTTTGCTGGCTACACCTTC. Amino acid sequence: CASSSTTTGGFAGYTF.